The T cell receptor (beta chain) described here comes from a study of blood T cell repertoires in COVID-19. Study in general: The study drew acute and convalescent COVID-19 samples from the United States, Italy and Spain.

Some clones are missing from TCRdb's copy, which holds only in-frame ones; the method was immunoSEQ multiplex PCR. This sample has 250,000 to 350,000 clones, with around 90% found just once. The germline CDR1 and CDR2 sequences are SGDLS and YYNGEE. V dropped 2 bases and J dropped 2; count of bases not matched to a gene: 4. The CDR3 extends over 16 amino acids. The receptor comes from a man aged 18 to 35 with active or convalescent COVID-19. The chain joins TRBV9 to TRBJ2-2, with 9 bases fitting TRBD2. The specimen sequenced was peripheral blood. The CDR3 loop reads CASSVLAGVNTGELFF. The CDR3 DNA reads as TGTGCCAGCAGCGTCTTAGCGGGGGTCAACACCGGGGAGCTGTTTTTT.